This is a list of T cell receptor beta chains from one sample in a study of Graves' ophthalmopathy and Graves' hyperthyroidism. From the multiplex PCR reads, TCRdb called clonotypes with MiXCR, one entry per CDR3 protein. The data contain over 45,000 distinct CDR3 sequences, 50% of them singletons. What was sequenced was peripheral blood. The source of these receptors is an adult man with Graves' ophthalmopathy. Each CDR3 is given with its conserved first and last residue. The D gene is left open where the match is weak. Expanded clones get a size class; other rows say once, few or many, or leave the size out.

d_gene: -
j_gene: TRBJ1-3
abundance: -
v_gene: TRBV5-4
CDR3aa: CANSRRGGGNTIYF
CDR3nt: TGTGCCAACAGCAGACGGGGGGGCGGAAACACCATATATTTT

d_gene: TRBD2
j_gene: TRBJ2-5
abundance: -
v_gene: TRBV7-3
CDR3aa: CASSRLAGGRETQYF
CDR3nt: TGTGCCAGCAGCCGACTAGCAGGAGGCCGAGAGACCCAGTACTTC

d_gene: -
j_gene: TRBJ2-5
abundance: -
v_gene: TRBV3-1
CDR3aa: CTSSPGLQETQYF
CDR3nt: TGTACCAGCAGCCCCGGTCTCCAAGAGACCCAGTACTTC

d_gene: TRBD2
j_gene: TRBJ2-1
abundance: many
v_gene: TRBV7-8
CDR3aa: CASTLLSGGVSYNEQFF
CDR3nt: TGTGCCAGCACCCTACTGTCCGGGGGGGTCTCCTACAATGAGCAGTTCTTC

d_gene: -
j_gene: TRBJ1-2
abundance: medium-sized
v_gene: TRBV24-1
CDR3aa: CATSDWTDYGYTF
CDR3nt: TGTGCCACCAGTGATTGGACAGACTATGGCTACACCTTC

d_gene: -
j_gene: TRBJ2-7
abundance: -
v_gene: TRBV20-1
CDR3aa: CSASRAGTNEQYF
CDR3nt: TGCAGTGCTTCCCGAGCAGGGACGAACGAGCAGTACTTC

d_gene: -
j_gene: TRBJ1-2
abundance: -
v_gene: TRBV2
CDR3aa: CASSVQGYGYTF
CDR3nt: TGTGCCAGCAGTGTTCAGGGGTATGGCTACACCTTC

d_gene: -
j_gene: TRBJ2-7
abundance: few
v_gene: TRBV9
CDR3aa: CASSVGDGGNYEQYF
CDR3nt: TGTGCCAGCAGCGTAGGGGACGGTGGAAACTACGAGCAGTACTTC

d_gene: TRBD2
j_gene: TRBJ2-3
abundance: many
v_gene: TRBV7-3
CDR3aa: CASSRTSGGGDTQYF
CDR3nt: TGTGCCAGCAGCCGGACTAGCGGGGGTGGAGATACGCAGTATTTT

d_gene: -
j_gene: TRBJ2-4
abundance: many
v_gene: TRBV6-1
CDR3aa: CASSAQIGNIQYF
CDR3nt: TGTGCCAGCAGTGCCCAGATCGGGAACATTCAGTACTTC

d_gene: TRBD2
j_gene: TRBJ2-3
abundance: -
v_gene: TRBV7-8
CDR3aa: CASSRLAGDTQYF
CDR3nt: TGTGCCAGCAGCCGACTAGCGGGAGATACGCAGTATTTT

d_gene: TRBD1
j_gene: TRBJ1-1
abundance: many
v_gene: TRBV20-1
CDR3aa: CSGAKGGNTEAFF
CDR3nt: TGCAGTGGTGCCAAAGGGGGCAACACTGAAGCTTTCTTT

d_gene: TRBD1
j_gene: TRBJ2-5
abundance: -
v_gene: TRBV19
CDR3aa: CASSIAGTGFVETQYF
CDR3nt: TGTGCCAGTAGTATAGCGGGGACAGGGTTTGTCGAGACCCAGTACTTC

d_gene: TRBD1
j_gene: TRBJ1-1
abundance: many
v_gene: TRBV18
CDR3aa: CASSYDRDEAFF
CDR3nt: TGTGCCAGCTCATACGACAGGGATGAAGCTTTCTTT

d_gene: TRBD2
j_gene: TRBJ2-1
abundance: -
v_gene: TRBV5-1
CDR3aa: CASSSGLAGANNEQFF
CDR3nt: TGCGCCAGCAGCTCGGGACTAGCGGGGGCTAACAATGAGCAGTTCTTC

d_gene: -
j_gene: TRBJ1-5
abundance: -
v_gene: TRBV19
CDR3aa: CASELGPGNQPQHF
CDR3nt: TGTGCCAGTGAATTGGGCCCGGGCAATCAGCCCCAGCATTTT

d_gene: -
j_gene: TRBJ1-2
abundance: many
v_gene: TRBV19
CDR3aa: CASSTRHDSRYGYTF
CDR3nt: TGTGCCAGTAGTACCCGACATGACAGTCGGTATGGCTACACCTTC

d_gene: -
j_gene: TRBJ1-4
abundance: medium-sized
v_gene: TRBV29-1
CDR3aa: CSAGRGGGKLFF
CDR3nt: TGCAGCGCAGGACGGGGGGGAGGAAAACTGTTTTTT

d_gene: -
j_gene: TRBJ1-6
abundance: few
v_gene: TRBV18
CDR3aa: CASSPLPQGRSPLHF
CDR3nt: TGTGCCAGCTCACCACTTCCACAGGGAAGGTCACCCCTCCACTTT

d_gene: -
j_gene: TRBJ2-5
abundance: many
v_gene: TRBV6-5
CDR3aa: CASSWRGVIETQYF
CDR3nt: TGTGCCAGCAGTTGGCGAGGGGTCATAGAGACCCAGTACTTC

d_gene: TRBD1
j_gene: TRBJ2-1
abundance: -
v_gene: TRBV10-3
CDR3aa: CAIRGTGADEGEQFF
CDR3nt: TGTGCCATCAGAGGGACAGGGGCTGATGAGGGTGAGCAGTTCTTC

d_gene: -
j_gene: TRBJ2-7
abundance: medium-sized
v_gene: TRBV29-1
CDR3aa: CSVGPRTVGEQYF
CDR3nt: TGCAGCGTTGGTCCCCGGACAGTCGGCGAGCAGTACTTC

d_gene: -
j_gene: TRBJ2-7
abundance: -
v_gene: TRBV29-1
CDR3aa: CRALGGNSYEQYF
CDR3nt: TGCCGGGCCTTGGGCGGGAACTCCTACGAGCAGTACTTC

d_gene: -
j_gene: TRBJ2-7
abundance: -
v_gene: TRBV12-3/TRBV12-4
CDR3aa: CASSRGAGAQQYF
CDR3nt: TGTGCCAGCAGTAGGGGGGCGGGAGCTCAGCAGTACTTC

d_gene: -
j_gene: TRBJ2-3
abundance: many
v_gene: TRBV5-1
CDR3aa: CASSLVAGTDTQYF
CDR3nt: TGCGCCAGCAGCTTGGTGGCGGGGACAGATACGCAGTATTTT

d_gene: -
j_gene: TRBJ1-2
abundance: few
v_gene: TRBV24-1
CDR3aa: CATSDPKPPYTF
CDR3nt: TGTGCCACCAGTGATCCTAAGCCCCCCTACACCTTC

d_gene: TRBD1
j_gene: TRBJ2-6
abundance: few
v_gene: TRBV19
CDR3aa: CASSTGGSGANVLTF
CDR3nt: TGTGCCAGTAGTACAGGGGGCTCTGGGGCCAACGTCCTGACTTTC

d_gene: TRBD2
j_gene: TRBJ2-1
abundance: -
v_gene: TRBV19
CDR3aa: CASSIPPTSSDYNEQFF
CDR3nt: TGTGCCAGTAGTATCCCCCCGACTAGCTCCGATTACAATGAGCAGTTCTTC

d_gene: -
j_gene: TRBJ1-2
abundance: -
v_gene: TRBV19
CDR3aa: CASNRSLSTHGNTF
CDR3nt: TGTGCCAGTAATCGTTCCTTGTCGACGCATGGAAACACCTTC

d_gene: -
j_gene: TRBJ1-2
abundance: -
v_gene: TRBV7-3
CDR3aa: CASSKPSGRVTGGDYGYTF
CDR3nt: TGTGCCAGCAGTAAACCTAGCGGGAGAGTAACCGGGGGCGACTATGGCTACACCTTC

d_gene: TRBD1
j_gene: TRBJ2-1
abundance: -
v_gene: TRBV6-5
CDR3aa: CASTPGQGGEQFF
CDR3nt: TGTGCCAGCACCCCAGGACAGGGAGGTGAGCAGTTCTTC

d_gene: TRBD2
j_gene: TRBJ2-2
abundance: -
v_gene: TRBV2
CDR3aa: CASSPLAGPGELFF
CDR3nt: TGTGCCAGCAGTCCCCTAGCGGGACCCGGGGAGCTGTTTTTT

d_gene: -
j_gene: TRBJ2-1
abundance: -
v_gene: TRBV5-1
CDR3aa: CASSLRTGGKHDVNEQFF
CDR3nt: TGCGCCAGCAGCTTGAGGACTGGTGGGAAGCATGACGTCAATGAGCAGTTCTTC

d_gene: TRBD2
j_gene: TRBJ2-1
abundance: -
v_gene: TRBV29-1
CDR3aa: CSVEGREVSYNEQFF
CDR3nt: TGCAGCGTTGAGGGGCGGGAGGTCTCCTACAATGAGCAGTTCTTC

d_gene: TRBD2
j_gene: TRBJ2-5
abundance: many
v_gene: TRBV6-2/TRBV6-3
CDR3aa: CASRSWLAGDETQYF
CDR3nt: TGTGCCAGCAGATCATGGCTAGCGGGGGATGAGACCCAGTACTTC

d_gene: -
j_gene: TRBJ2-1
abundance: few
v_gene: TRBV24-1
CDR3aa: CATSDFKTDGNNEQFF
CDR3nt: TGTGCCACCAGTGATTTCAAAACCGATGGTAACAATGAGCAGTTCTTC

d_gene: TRBD1
j_gene: TRBJ1-1
abundance: many
v_gene: TRBV29-1
CDR3aa: CSVEDRRGQGWMNTEAFF
CDR3nt: TGCAGCGTTGAAGATCGGCGGGGACAGGGTTGGATGAACACTGAAGCTTTCTTT

d_gene: TRBD1
j_gene: TRBJ2-1
abundance: -
v_gene: TRBV7-9
CDR3aa: CASSPPGTGHYNEQFF
CDR3nt: TGTGCCAGCAGCCCGCCGGGGACAGGGCATTACAATGAGCAGTTCTTC

d_gene: TRBD2
j_gene: TRBJ2-7
abundance: many
v_gene: TRBV6-1
CDR3aa: CASPDGTSAFRQYF
CDR3nt: TGTGCCAGCCCCGACGGGACTAGTGCGTTTCGGCAGTACTTC

d_gene: -
j_gene: TRBJ2-7
abundance: -
v_gene: TRBV7-9
CDR3aa: CASSLGTTGLIIYEQYF
CDR3nt: TGTGCCAGCAGCTTAGGTACGACCGGGCTTATCATCTACGAGCAGTACTTC

d_gene: -
j_gene: TRBJ2-5
abundance: -
v_gene: TRBV7-3
CDR3aa: CAGSLGGTVEAQYF
CDR3nt: TGTGCCGGCAGCTTGGGCGGTACAGTAGAGGCCCAGTACTTC

d_gene: -
j_gene: TRBJ2-1
abundance: -
v_gene: TRBV10-2
CDR3aa: CASSESRSIVGVNEQFF
CDR3nt: TGCGCCAGCAGTGAGTCGCGGTCGATAGTGGGAGTGAATGAGCAGTTCTTC

d_gene: TRBD2
j_gene: TRBJ2-7
abundance: once
v_gene: TRBV20-1
CDR3aa: CSALGLADEQYF
CDR3nt: TGCAGTGCCCTCGGACTAGCGGACGAGCAGTACTTC

d_gene: TRBD1
j_gene: TRBJ2-2
abundance: -
v_gene: TRBV2
CDR3aa: CTCSEGADRVTGELFF
CDR3nt: TGTACCTGCAGTGAAGGGGCTGACAGGGTCACCGGGGAGCTGTTTTTT

d_gene: -
j_gene: TRBJ2-3
abundance: -
v_gene: TRBV5-6
CDR3aa: CASTRRQGDDTQYF
CDR3nt: TGTGCCAGCACTCGCCGGCAGGGTGATGATACGCAGTATTTT

d_gene: TRBD1
j_gene: TRBJ2-7
abundance: -
v_gene: TRBV20-1
CDR3aa: CSAPRMGQGYEQYF
CDR3nt: TGCAGTGCTCCCCGTATGGGACAGGGCTACGAGCAGTACTTC